These T cell receptor beta chains were read from a single sample in a study of cytomegalovirus exposure and HLA in healthy donors. Measured with immunoSEQ multiplex PCR; TCRdb has only the in-frame clones, and not every one. The table includes 210,000 or so clones, more than 75% detected once. Material: PBMCs. These receptors all stem from a human donor in good health. CDR3s include the opening cysteine and the closing phenylalanine or tryptophan. Fields, in order: CDR3 length, D gene, V gene, J gene, clone size, CDR3 DNA, CDR3 protein. D genes are given only for firm matches. Clone size appears in some rows only: once, few, many, or a class for an expanded clone.

len: 15
d_gene: -
v_gene: TRBV2
j_gene: TRBJ1-4
abundance: -
CDR3nt: TGTGCCAGCAGACCCCAGGGCGCAACTAATGAAAAACTGTTTTTT
CDR3aa: CASRPQGATNEKLFF

len: 15
d_gene: -
v_gene: TRBV5-1
j_gene: TRBJ2-3
abundance: -
CDR3nt: TGCGCCAGCAGCTTGGACGGGGTCTCCACAGATACGCAGTATTTT
CDR3aa: CASSLDGVSTDTQYF

len: 15
d_gene: -
v_gene: TRBV6-5
j_gene: TRBJ1-5
abundance: -
CDR3nt: TGTGCCAGCAGTTACCAGCCCGGGGGCAATCAGCCCCAGCATTTT
CDR3aa: CASSYQPGGNQPQHF

len: 12
d_gene: -
v_gene: TRBV28
j_gene: TRBJ2-7
abundance: -
CDR3nt: TGTGCCAGCAACCGATCAGGCTACGAGCAGTACTTC
CDR3aa: CASNRSGYEQYF

len: 16
d_gene: TRBD2
v_gene: TRBV7-3
j_gene: TRBJ2-1
abundance: -
CDR3nt: TGTGCCAGCAGCCCCCTAGCGGGAACGAGCTACAATGAGCAGTTCTTC
CDR3aa: CASSPLAGTSYNEQFF

len: 16
d_gene: TRBD2
v_gene: TRBV28
j_gene: TRBJ2-3
abundance: -
CDR3nt: TGTGCCAGCAGTTCCGGACTAGCGGGAGATGCCGATACGCAGTATTTT
CDR3aa: CASSSGLAGDADTQYF

len: 16
d_gene: -
v_gene: TRBV7-9
j_gene: TRBJ1-5
abundance: once
CDR3nt: TGTGCCAGCAGCTTAGGCGCAGGGTCCACGAATCAGCCCCAGCATTTT
CDR3aa: CASSLGAGSTNQPQHF

len: 11
d_gene: TRBD1
v_gene: TRBV19
j_gene: TRBJ2-7
abundance: -
CDR3nt: TGTCCCCGAGGGGGCAGGTACGAGCAGTACTTC
CDR3aa: CPRGGRYEQYF

len: 17
d_gene: -
v_gene: TRBV27
j_gene: TRBJ1-4
abundance: -
CDR3nt: TGTGCCAGCAGTTTTAGAGGGCCCGTTACAACTAATGAAAAACTGTTTTTT
CDR3aa: CASSFRGPVTTNEKLFF

len: 12
d_gene: -
v_gene: TRBV11-2
j_gene: TRBJ2-1
abundance: -
CDR3nt: TGTGCCAGCAGCTCTTTAGGGGATGAGCAGTTCTTC
CDR3aa: CASSSLGDEQFF

len: 18
d_gene: TRBD2
v_gene: TRBV5-4
j_gene: TRBJ2-7
abundance: -
CDR3nt: TGTGCCAGCACCCCGGGACTAGCGGGAGCGGGGGGATCCTACGAGCAGTACTTC
CDR3aa: CASTPGLAGAGGSYEQYF

len: 17
d_gene: TRBD1
v_gene: TRBV11-2
j_gene: TRBJ1-2
abundance: -
CDR3nt: TGTGCCAGCAGCTTAAACAGGGGGGGTTGGCACAACTATGGCTACACCTTC
CDR3aa: CASSLNRGGWHNYGYTF

len: 18
d_gene: -
v_gene: TRBV9
j_gene: TRBJ1-2
abundance: -
CDR3nt: TGTGCCAGCAGCGCCGACCCACTTATTACAGGGCAGGACTATGGCTACACCTTC
CDR3aa: CASSADPLITGQDYGYTF

len: 15
d_gene: TRBD2
v_gene: TRBV5-1
j_gene: TRBJ2-1
abundance: -
CDR3nt: TGCGCCAGCAGCTTGGCTAGCGGGAGCGGGTATGAGCAGTTCTTC
CDR3aa: CASSLASGSGYEQFF

len: 13
d_gene: -
v_gene: TRBV28
j_gene: TRBJ2-5
abundance: -
CDR3nt: TGTGCCAGCAGTGTAGTGTACCAAGAGACCCAGTACTTC
CDR3aa: CASSVVYQETQYF

len: 16
d_gene: TRBD2
v_gene: TRBV7-9
j_gene: TRBJ2-1
abundance: -
CDR3nt: TGTGCCAGCAGCCCCTGGACTAGCGGGCTGAACAATGAGCGGTTCTTC
CDR3aa: CASSPWTSGLNNERFF

len: 17
d_gene: TRBD1
v_gene: TRBV19
j_gene: TRBJ2-2
abundance: -
CDR3nt: TGTGCCAGTGAACTCGCCCAGGGACAGAGGTACACCGGGGAGCTGTTTTTT
CDR3aa: CASELAQGQRYTGELFF

len: 15
d_gene: TRBD1
v_gene: TRBV30
j_gene: TRBJ2-1
abundance: -
CDR3nt: TGTGCCTGGAAACTACAGGGGGTGAAGTACAATGAGCAGTTCTTC
CDR3aa: CAWKLQGVKYNEQFF

len: 16
d_gene: TRBD2
v_gene: TRBV2
j_gene: TRBJ2-1
abundance: -
CDR3nt: TGTGCCAGCAGTGGAGCGGGAGTGGAGGCCGACAATGAGCAGTTCTTC
CDR3aa: CASSGAGVEADNEQFF

len: 14
d_gene: -
v_gene: TRBV6-1
j_gene: TRBJ1-4
abundance: few
CDR3nt: TGTGCCAGCGACCCCGGGTGGAGTCATGAAAAACTGTTTTTT
CDR3aa: CASDPGWSHEKLFF

len: 15
d_gene: -
v_gene: TRBV29-1
j_gene: TRBJ2-7
abundance: -
CDR3nt: TGCAGCGTCTGGGGGGTTCGAGAGCGGACCTACGAGCAGTACTTC
CDR3aa: CSVWGVRERTYEQYF

len: 15
d_gene: TRBD2
v_gene: TRBV6-1
j_gene: TRBJ2-3
abundance: -
CDR3nt: TGTGCCAGCAGTTCCAGCGGGAGGCAGACAGATACGCAGTATTTT
CDR3aa: CASSSSGRQTDTQYF

len: 12
d_gene: -
v_gene: TRBV19
j_gene: TRBJ1-5
abundance: -
CDR3nt: TGTGCCAGTAGTATGAGGAACTTGCCCCAGCATTTT
CDR3aa: CASSMRNLPQHF

len: 16
d_gene: TRBD2
v_gene: TRBV5-4
j_gene: TRBJ2-3
abundance: -
CDR3nt: TGTGCCAGCAGCCCCGGGACTAGCGGGAGAACAGATACGCAGTATTTT
CDR3aa: CASSPGTSGRTDTQYF

len: 16
d_gene: -
v_gene: TRBV18
j_gene: TRBJ1-5
abundance: -
CDR3nt: TGTGCCAGCTCCCTGGGAGCCCGGGACACTAATCAGCCCCAGCATTTT
CDR3aa: CASSLGARDTNQPQHF

len: 15
d_gene: -
v_gene: TRBV27
j_gene: TRBJ1-1
abundance: -
CDR3nt: TGTGCCAGCAGTTTTGGACAGAAATTAAACACTGAAGCTTTCTTT
CDR3aa: CASSFGQKLNTEAFF

len: 13
d_gene: -
v_gene: TRBV6-1
j_gene: TRBJ1-2
abundance: -
CDR3nt: TGTGCCAGCAGCGTTGGGGGCTACTATGGCTACACCTTC
CDR3aa: CASSVGGYYGYTF

len: 19
d_gene: TRBD2
v_gene: TRBV4-2
j_gene: TRBJ2-5
abundance: -
CDR3nt: TGTGCCAGCAGCCAAGGGGGACTAGCGGGAGAGGTCGGTAGGGAGACCCAGTACTTC
CDR3aa: CASSQGGLAGEVGRETQYF

len: 14
d_gene: -
v_gene: TRBV7-2
j_gene: TRBJ1-2
abundance: -
CDR3nt: TGTGCCAGCAGCTTAGCCAGGGCGGACTATGGCTACACCTTC
CDR3aa: CASSLARADYGYTF

len: 16
d_gene: -
v_gene: TRBV14
j_gene: TRBJ2-2
abundance: -
CDR3nt: TGTGCCAGCAGCCCCACAGGGATGTTGGACACCGGGGAGCTGTTTTTT
CDR3aa: CASSPTGMLDTGELFF

len: 11
d_gene: -
v_gene: TRBV6-5
j_gene: TRBJ1-1
abundance: -
CDR3nt: TGTGCCAGCAGTTATCTTTTGGAAGCTTTCTTT
CDR3aa: CASSYLLEAFF

len: 18
d_gene: TRBD2
v_gene: TRBV7-2
j_gene: TRBJ2-7
abundance: -
CDR3nt: TGTGCCAGCAGCCGGGCAACTAGCGGGAGGGGCCGACGGCACGAGCAGTACTTC
CDR3aa: CASSRATSGRGRRHEQYF

len: 16
d_gene: TRBD2
v_gene: TRBV7-9
j_gene: TRBJ2-7
abundance: -
CDR3nt: TGTGCCAGCAGCTTAGTAGGGTCGGGGGGAGTCCACGAGCAGTACTTC
CDR3aa: CASSLVGSGGVHEQYF

len: 12
d_gene: TRBD1
v_gene: TRBV18
j_gene: TRBJ2-7
abundance: -
CDR3nt: TGTGCCAGCTCAGACAGGGGTTACGAGCAGTACTTC
CDR3aa: CASSDRGYEQYF

len: 14
d_gene: TRBD1
v_gene: TRBV4-2
j_gene: TRBJ2-5
abundance: -
CDR3nt: TGTGCCAGCAGCCAACCCGGACAGGGGGAGACCCAGTACTTC
CDR3aa: CASSQPGQGETQYF

len: 16
d_gene: TRBD2
v_gene: TRBV11-2
j_gene: TRBJ2-1
abundance: -
CDR3nt: TGTGCCAGCAGCTTATCATTTCGGGGGGGCTACAATGAGCAGTTCTTC
CDR3aa: CASSLSFRGGYNEQFF

len: 13
d_gene: TRBD1
v_gene: TRBV28
j_gene: TRBJ1-2
abundance: -
CDR3nt: TGTGCCAGCAGTTCCCCGGACAGGGAGGGCTACACCTTC
CDR3aa: CASSSPDREGYTF

len: 14
d_gene: TRBD1
v_gene: TRBV6-5
j_gene: TRBJ1-1
abundance: few
CDR3nt: TGTGCCAGCAGAAAACCAGGGGGGAACACTGAAGCTTTCTTT
CDR3aa: CASRKPGGNTEAFF

len: 14
d_gene: -
v_gene: TRBV6-6
j_gene: TRBJ2-5
abundance: once
CDR3nt: TGTGCCAGCAGTTATCCACCTAGATCAGAGACCCAGTACTTC
CDR3aa: CASSYPPRSETQYF

len: 14
d_gene: TRBD1
v_gene: TRBV7-9
j_gene: TRBJ1-1
abundance: -
CDR3nt: TGTGCCAGCAGCTCTACAGGGGAGAGCACTGAAGCTTTCTTT
CDR3aa: CASSSTGESTEAFF

len: 13
d_gene: -
v_gene: TRBV7-3
j_gene: TRBJ2-5
abundance: -
CDR3nt: TGTGCCAGCAGCTTCGATCAGGAAGAGACCCAGTACTTC
CDR3aa: CASSFDQEETQYF

len: 14
d_gene: -
v_gene: TRBV6-6
j_gene: TRBJ1-4
abundance: -
CDR3nt: TGTGCCAGCAGGGCCCGATACCCTAGTGAAAAACTGTTTTTT
CDR3aa: CASRARYPSEKLFF

len: 14
d_gene: TRBD2
v_gene: TRBV2
j_gene: TRBJ2-3
abundance: -
CDR3nt: TGTGCCAGCACGGGACTAGCGGCTACAGATACGCAGTATTTT
CDR3aa: CASTGLAATDTQYF

len: 15
d_gene: -
v_gene: TRBV10-3
j_gene: TRBJ2-2
abundance: few
CDR3nt: TGTGCCATCAGTGATTTTACGGCGAACACCGGGGAGCTGTTTTTT
CDR3aa: CAISDFTANTGELFF

len: 15
d_gene: -
v_gene: TRBV6-6
j_gene: TRBJ1-4
abundance: -
CDR3nt: TGTGCCAGCACCCCCTCGATGGCGACTTGGGGAGTGTTGTTTTTT
CDR3aa: CASTPSMATWGVLFF

len: 14
d_gene: TRBD2
v_gene: TRBV9
j_gene: TRBJ2-7
abundance: -
CDR3nt: TGTGCCAGCAGCGTAGAGGCGGGAGGGCGGGAGCAGTACTTC
CDR3aa: CASSVEAGGREQYF

len: 16
d_gene: TRBD2
v_gene: TRBV27
j_gene: TRBJ2-1
abundance: -
CDR3nt: TGTGCCAGCAGTGCTTCCGGCGGGAGAGCCATTTATGAGCAGTTCTTC
CDR3aa: CASSASGGRAIYEQFF

len: 13
d_gene: -
v_gene: TRBV19
j_gene: TRBJ1-1
abundance: -
CDR3nt: TGTGCCAGTAATCTGGGGCGTTACAATGAAGCTTTCTTT
CDR3aa: CASNLGRYNEAFF

len: 15
d_gene: TRBD2
v_gene: TRBV10-1
j_gene: TRBJ2-3
abundance: -
CDR3nt: TGCGCCAGCAGTGGAGCGGGAGGGGATGGAGATACGCAGTATTTT
CDR3aa: CASSGAGGDGDTQYF

len: 16
d_gene: -
v_gene: TRBV4-2
j_gene: TRBJ2-3
abundance: -
CDR3nt: TGTGCCAGCAGCCAAGATTGGGCTTCCCGAACAGATACGCAGTATTTT
CDR3aa: CASSQDWASRTDTQYF

len: 22
d_gene: TRBD2
v_gene: TRBV4-2
j_gene: TRBJ2-6
abundance: -
CDR3nt: TGTGCCAGCAGCCAAGATATGATAAGAGACAGGACTAGCGGATCTGGGGCCAACGTCCTGACTTTC
CDR3aa: CASSQDMIRDRTSGSGANVLTF

len: 14
d_gene: -
v_gene: TRBV4-1
j_gene: TRBJ1-5
abundance: once
CDR3nt: TGCGCCAGCAGCCTCGGGGAAAGCAATCAGCCCCAGCATTTT
CDR3aa: CASSLGESNQPQHF

len: 15
d_gene: -
v_gene: TRBV7-9
j_gene: TRBJ1-1
abundance: -
CDR3nt: TGTTCCAGCAGTCTGGCTACAGGGCGGAACACTGAAGCTTTCTTT
CDR3aa: CSSSLATGRNTEAFF

len: 15
d_gene: -
v_gene: TRBV7-9
j_gene: TRBJ1-4
abundance: -
CDR3nt: TGTGCCAGCAGCTTGGACAGCGCAACTAATGAAAAACTGTTTTTT
CDR3aa: CASSLDSATNEKLFF